The source of this TCR beta chain is a study of blood T cell repertoires in COVID-19. The germline V gene has CDR1 GTSNPN and CDR2 SVGIG (reference sequence). The CDR3 runs to 13 residues. Trimming cost V 5 bases and J 3 bases; bases outside gene matches: 5. Assay: immunoSEQ multiplex PCR; the TCRdb copy retains only in-frame clones and omits some. The sample includes 95,000 to 110,000 clones, about 92% of them seen just once. The chain uses TRBV30 and TRBJ2-5, with 8 bases that match TRBD2. The sequence was obtained from an elderly woman in a cohort sampled during active COVID-19. Sample: peripheral blood. In nucleotides, the CDR3 is TGTGCCTGGCGGGGGGGGAGGGAAGAGACCCAGTACTTC. Amino acids: CAWRGGREETQYF.